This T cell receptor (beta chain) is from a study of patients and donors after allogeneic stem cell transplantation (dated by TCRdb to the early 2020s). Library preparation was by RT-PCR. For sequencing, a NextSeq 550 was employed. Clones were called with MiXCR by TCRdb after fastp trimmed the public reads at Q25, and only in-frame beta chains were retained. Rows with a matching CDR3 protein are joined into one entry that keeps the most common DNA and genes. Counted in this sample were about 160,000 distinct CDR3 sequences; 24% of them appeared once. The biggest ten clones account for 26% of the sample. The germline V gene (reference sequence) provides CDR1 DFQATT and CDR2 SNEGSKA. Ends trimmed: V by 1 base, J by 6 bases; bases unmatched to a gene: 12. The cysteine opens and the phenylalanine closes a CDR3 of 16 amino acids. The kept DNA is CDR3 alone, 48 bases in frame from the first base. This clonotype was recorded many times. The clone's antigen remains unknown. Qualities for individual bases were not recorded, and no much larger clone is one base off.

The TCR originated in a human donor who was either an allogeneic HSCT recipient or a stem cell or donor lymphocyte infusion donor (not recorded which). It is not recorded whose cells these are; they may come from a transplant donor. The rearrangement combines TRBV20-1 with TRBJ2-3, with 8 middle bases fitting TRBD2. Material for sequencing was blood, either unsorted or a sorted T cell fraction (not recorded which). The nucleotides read TGCAGTGCTAGAGCACCGGGACTAGGGTCCAGGGATACGCAGTATTTT. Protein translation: CSARAPGLGSRDTQYF.